These T cell receptor beta chains were read from a single sample in a study of blood T cells in healthy people across ages. TCRdb fed the 5' RACE reads into MiXCR, producing one record per CDR3 protein. The sample has about 1,500,000 distinct CDR3 sequences; over 25% are singletons. Input material: blood. The receptors stem from a woman aged 25 to 39 in good health. Both conserved end residues are part of each CDR3. Each record gives: V gene, D gene, J gene, clone size, CDR3 DNA, CDR3 protein. D genes are given only for firm matches. Only part of the rows carry a size: once, few, many, or a class if the clone is expanded.

TRBV28	.	TRBJ2-7	few	TGTGCCGGCAAGGGGTCGGGGTCTATTGAGCAGTACTTC	CAGKGSGSIEQYF
TRBV20-1	TRBD1	TRBJ1-1	.	TGCAGTGCTGTACTCCAGGGGGCCTGGTACACTGAAGCTTTCTTT	CSAVLQGAWYTEAFF
TRBV12-3/TRBV12-4	TRBD1	TRBJ1-5	.	TGTGCCAGCAGCAAGCGACAGGGAGGCAATCAGCCCCAGCATTTT	CASSKRQGGNQPQHF
TRBV5-1	TRBD1	TRBJ2-1	few	TGCGCCAGCAGCCTGGGGACAGCACAATTCAGTGAGCAGTTCTTC	CASSLGTAQFSEQFF
TRBV12-3/TRBV12-4	.	TRBJ1-6	few	TGTGCCAGCAGTTTAAAGGGCGCAGCGGGGCATTCACCCCCCCACTTT	CASSLKGAAGHSPPHF
TRBV11-2	.	TRBJ2-1	few	TGTGCCAGCAGCTTACGCGCGGGAACCTTCGGCAATGAGCAGTTCTTC	CASSLRAGTFGNEQFF
TRBV2	TRBD2	TRBJ2-5	.	TGTGCCAGCAGTGCCCCTACTAGCGGGACTCCCCACACCCAGTACTTC	CASSAPTSGTPHTQYF
TRBV5-5	TRBD2	TRBJ2-5	few	TGTGCCAGCAGCTTGCGTCCGGGGGGCCAAGAGACCCAGTACTTC	CASSLRPGGQETQYF
TRBV7-2	TRBD1	TRBJ2-5	few	TGTGCCAGCAGCTTAGTAGGCGGGGACAGGGTTTCGTACTTC	CASSLVGGDRVSYF
TRBV7-2	.	TRBJ2-1	many	TGTGCCAGCAGCCAGGGACAGCGGGGGAATGAGCAGTTCTTC	CASSQGQRGNEQFF
TRBV20-1	.	TRBJ1-5	.	TGCAGTGCCGGACGCAGGGGCCTACTTAGCAATCAGCCCCAGCATTTT	CSAGRRGLLSNQPQHF
TRBV4-2	.	TRBJ2-7	many	TGTGCCAGCAGCCCAGAGGGACGGTTTGGGGAGCAGTACTTC	CASSPEGRFGEQYF
TRBV21-1	.	TRBJ2-7	.	TGTTCCAGCAGCAAAGGACTGATTCGAGGGGAGCAGTACTTC	CSSSKGLIRGEQYF
TRBV28	TRBD2	TRBJ2-3	few	TGTGCCAGCAGTCCGCGAGGTAGCGGGGGGCTCACAGATACGCAGTATTTT	CASSPRGSGGLTDTQYF
TRBV12-3/TRBV12-4	TRBD2	TRBJ2-7	few	TGTGCCGGCAGTTTGGGACTAGCGGGGCCATTTGAGCAGTACTTC	CAGSLGLAGPFEQYF
TRBV20-1	.	TRBJ1-2	few	TGCAGTGTGCGGGGGTATGGCTACACCTTC	CSVRGYGYTF
TRBV4-1	TRBD1	TRBJ1-2	.	TGCGCCAGCAGCACCTCTACCGGGACAGTATATGGCTACACCTTC	CASSTSTGTVYGYTF
TRBV29-1	TRBD2	TRBJ2-1	few	TGCAGCGTCGCTAGCGGGAGGTCCTACAATGAGCAGTTCTTC	CSVASGRSYNEQFF
TRBV24-1	TRBD2	TRBJ2-3	many	TGTGCCACCAGTGATTCGACTAGCGGGATATACACAGATACGCAGTATTTT	CATSDSTSGIYTDTQYF
TRBV2	.	TRBJ2-2	.	TGTGCCAGCAGGCGGGGGCCCTCGAATCCCGTGGGGGAGCTGTTTTTT	CASRRGPSNPVGELFF
TRBV20-1	.	TRBJ1-2	few	TGCAGTGCTAGAGGGGCGGGGGGTGGCTACACCTTC	CSARGAGGGYTF
TRBV24-1	.	TRBJ2-3	few	TGTGCCACCAGTGACCCAAGCTCGCCAACTAGCACAGATACGCAGTATTTT	CATSDPSSPTSTDTQYF
TRBV25-1	.	TRBJ1-4	few	TGTGCCAGCAGTCCCACAGGGAGGGGAGCAACTAATGAAAAACTGTTTTTT	CASSPTGRGATNEKLFF
TRBV5-1	.	TRBJ1-2	.	TGCACCAGCAGCCCGGGCGGCAGGGCAACGGATGGCTACACCTTC	CTSSPGGRATDGYTF
TRBV10-3	.	TRBJ2-5	few	TGTGCCATCGGGATCGAAGAGACCCAGTACTTC	CAIGIEETQYF
TRBV20-1	TRBD2	TRBJ2-7	.	TGCAGTGGGACGACTAGCGGGGTGTACAATGAGCAGTACTTC	CSGTTSGVYNEQYF
TRBV3-1	.	TRBJ2-7	few	TGTGCCAGCAGCCAAGTCAGGAACTACGAGCAGTACTTC	CASSQVRNYEQYF
TRBV5-1	.	TRBJ2-1	.	TGCGCCAGCAGCTTTTTAATAGCGGAGCTTGGGAATGAGCAGTTCTTC	CASSFLIAELGNEQFF
TRBV6-5	.	TRBJ2-7	.	TGTGCCAGCAGCCCCTGGGTAGGGGACTACGAGCAGTACTTC	CASSPWVGDYEQYF